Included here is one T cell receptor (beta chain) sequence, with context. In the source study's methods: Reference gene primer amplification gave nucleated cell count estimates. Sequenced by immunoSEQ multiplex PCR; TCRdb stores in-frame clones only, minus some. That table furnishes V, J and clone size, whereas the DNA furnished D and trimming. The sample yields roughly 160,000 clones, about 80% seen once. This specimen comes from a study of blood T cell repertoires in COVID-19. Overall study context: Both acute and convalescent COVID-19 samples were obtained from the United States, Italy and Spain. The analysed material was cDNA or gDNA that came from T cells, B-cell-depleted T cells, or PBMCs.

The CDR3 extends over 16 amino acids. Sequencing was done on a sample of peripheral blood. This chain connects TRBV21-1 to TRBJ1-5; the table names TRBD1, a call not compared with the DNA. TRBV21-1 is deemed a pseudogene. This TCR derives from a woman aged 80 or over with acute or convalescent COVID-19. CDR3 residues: CASSKSPPRGNQPQHF. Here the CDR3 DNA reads TGTGCCAGCAGCAAAAGCCCCCCCAGGGGCAATCAGCCCCAGCATTTT.